One and the same sample provided the 21 T cell receptor beta chains below, sequenced in a study of shared clonotypes between healthy human individuals (TCRdb year 2020). The library relied on the immunoSEQ multiplex PCR assay. Held by TCRdb, this immuneACCESS table contains in-frame sequences only and omits some clones. Under half of the omission traces to an unresolved V gene where checked; the cause of the rest is unknown. The sample yields over a million clones; roughly 96% were counted once. The ten largest clones take up about 1% of the sample. Sample: naive CD4+ T cells sorted from blood. In the paper's terms, the cell subset or site label means: CD45RA+ positively selected. Source of these receptors: a man aged 25 to 45 in good health.

V is TRBV6-6 and J is TRBJ2-7; 9 nucleotides agree with TRBD2. In germline, CDR1 is MNHNY, CDR2 SVGAGI (reference sequence). V lost 4 bases, J lost 0 bases, and 7 bases stayed unmatched. The CDR3 has 16 residues. CDR3 in DNA: TGTGCCAGCAGTTTTGAAGGACTAGCGATCTCCTACGAGCAGTACTTC. Its translation is CASSFEGLAISYEQYF.

This chain joins TRBV11-2 and TRBJ2-7; 8 bases match TRBD1. The CDR3 length is 12 residues. Trimming took 5 bases from V and 6 from J; bases not matched to a gene: 3. Per the germline V gene, CDR1 is SGHAT and CDR2 is FQNNGV. This chain's CDR3 is CASSETGAEQYF. CDR3 DNA: TGTGCCAGCAGCGAGACAGGGGCCGAGCAGTACTTC.

The rearrangement joins TRBV10-3 to TRBJ2-1; D ambiguous. V lost 2 bases to trimming and J lost 0 bases, with 2 bases between them. There are 13 residues in the CDR3. Looked up from germline, CDR1 is ENHRY and CDR2 is SYGVKD. CDR3 nucleotide sequence: TGTGCCATCAGTGAGGACTCCTACAATGAGCAGTTCTTC. This codes for CAISEDSYNEQFF.

The chain employs TRBV5-1 and TRBJ2-3; tentative D call: TRBD2 (5 bases). Per the germline V gene, CDR1 is SGHRS and CDR2 is YFSETQ. The CDR3 has 16 residues. With 0 bases removed from V and 6 bases from J, the gap between germline ends came to 17 bases. The CDR3 nucleotides read TGCGCCAGCAGCTTGGAGGCGGAGGTTCTTTTCGATACGCAGTATTTT. Amino acids: CASSLEAEVLFDTQYF.

The chain couples TRBV29-1 to TRBJ2-1, with D tentatively TRBD2 (6 bases). CDR3 length: 14 residues. V shed 4 bases and J shed 7 bases, with 17 bases lying between them. Germline values: CDR1 SQVTM, CDR2 ANQGSEA. The CDR3 loop reads CSVATSRWVNEQFF. The CDR3 nucleotides are TGCAGCGTTGCTACTAGCAGGTGGGTTAATGAGCAGTTCTTC.

This chain links TRBV7-6 with TRBJ2-3; 12 bases align to TRBD2. The CDR3 spans 15 residues. Germline V gene sequence: CDR1 SGHVS, CDR2 FNYEAQ. V was clipped by 4 bases and J by 5 bases; unmatched bases: 4. The CDR3 loop reads CASSSPGLAGDTQYF. Written as DNA, the CDR3 is TGTGCCAGCAGCTCCCCGGGACTAGCGGGAGATACGCAGTATTTT.

The gene calls are TRBV29-1 and TRBJ2-1; possibly TRBD2 for D (5 bases). CDR1 is SQVTM and CDR2 is ANQGSEA in the germline V gene. V was cut by 2 bases and J by 9 bases, with 14 bases left in between. CDR3 size: 13 residues. CDR3 residues: CSVEKGVGSEQFF. CDR3 bases: TGCAGCGTTGAAAAAGGAGTTGGGAGTGAGCAGTTCTTC.

The CDR3 DNA is TGTGCCAGCAGTGAAGCAACAGGTTACAATGAGCAGTTCTTC. Translating it yields CASSEATGYNEQFF. V usage is TRBV6-1 and J usage is TRBJ2-1; a weak D match, TRBD1 (5 bases). Germline-derived CDR1 and CDR2 are MNHNS and SASEGT. The CDR3 sequence is 14 residues long. Trimming took off 0 bases at V and 4 bases at J, with 7 bases between the two ends.

This chain links TRBV9 with TRBJ2-2; D uncertain. V was trimmed by 3 bases and J by 6 bases, leaving 6 bases between them. The CDR3 runs 12 residues. The germline gives CDR1 SGDLS, CDR2 YYNGEE. The CDR3 DNA is TGTGCCAGCAGCGGCCCCCCCGGGGAGCTGTTTTTT. This encodes CASSGPPGELFF.

The chain combines TRBV5-5 with TRBJ2-2; 10 nucleotides agree with TRBD1. This CDR3 has 16 residues. CDR1 is SGHKS and CDR2 is YYEKEE in the germline V gene (reference sequence). With V trimmed by 3 bases and J by 3 bases, 5 bases remained unmatched. The DNA of the CDR3 is TGTGCCAGCAGCTCCGGGACAGGGGCGGACACCGGGGAGCTGTTTTTT. Amino acid sequence: CASSSGTGADTGELFF.

This chain's CDR3 is CASSSVSGIQNGETQYF. In DNA form, the CDR3 reads TGCGCCAGCAGCTCCGTTAGCGGAATCCAAAACGGGGAGACCCAGTACTTC. This rearrangement joins TRBV5-1 to TRBJ2-5; TRBD2 is a possible D gene (6 bases). Deletions cut 3 bases from V and 5 bases from J, with 23 bases between. The V gene's germline CDR1 is SGHRS and CDR2 YFSETQ. This CDR3 is built from 17 residues.

This clone was observed once. For the CDR3, the DNA is TGTGCCAGCAGATTTAGGGACAGAGAGACCCAGTACTTC. It specifies CASRFRDRETQYF. This chain connects TRBV6-1 to TRBJ2-5, with 7 bases lining up with TRBD1. CDR3 length: 13 amino acids. Germline trimming cut 6 bases from V and 4 bases from J; bases unmatched to any gene: 5. The germline V gene has CDR1 MNHNS and CDR2 SASEGT.

J is TRBJ2-7 and V is TRBV11-2, with TRBD1 as a possible D gene (6 bases). Trimming removed 2 bases at V and 1 base at J, with 12 bases between. The CDR3 has 15 amino acids. CDR1 and CDR2 from the germline V gene are SGHAT and FQNNGV. The CDR3 is CASSLTGLLSYEQYF. Here the CDR3 DNA reads TGTGCCAGCAGCTTAACAGGGCTCCTTTCCTACGAGCAGTACTTC. Full variable domain (remainder filled in from reference TRBV11-2 and TRBJ2-7): EAGVAQSPRYKIIEKRQSVAFWCNPISGHATLYWYQQILGQGPKLLIQFQNNGVVDDSQLPKDRFSAERLKGVDSTLKIQPAKLEDSAVYLCASSLTGLLSYEQYFGPGTRLTVT.

The chain joins TRBV5-1 to TRBJ2-5; weak D call: TRBD2 (5 bases). Germline values: CDR1 SGHRS, CDR2 YFSETQ. The CDR3 spans 15 residues. V lost 1 base, J lost 2 bases, and 12 bases lay in between. CDR3 nucleotides: TGCGCCAGCAGCTTGAGCGGAGATCCTCAAGAGACCCAGTACTTC. Translated, it gives CASSLSGDPQETQYF.

This clone was found once. The rearrangement uses TRBV6-6 and TRBJ1-5; D is unclear. CDR1 is MNHNY and CDR2 is SVGAGI in the germline V gene (reference sequence). V was shortened by 5 bases and J by 7 bases, with 12 bases between the two germline ends. This CDR3 is built from 13 residues. The CDR3 is CASSLSSLQPQHF. For the CDR3, the DNA is TGTGCCAGCAGTCTCTCTTCATTGCAGCCCCAGCATTTT.

The J gene is TRBJ2-5, the V gene TRBV2; 8 nucleotides line up with TRBD1. Germline values: CDR1 SNHLY, CDR2 FYNNEI. This CDR3 comprises 15 residues. V shed 0 bases, J shed 4 bases, and the junction held 4 bases outside the gene matches. Here the CDR3 reads CASSEARTGLETQYF. The CDR3 region has the DNA TGTGCCAGCAGTGAAGCCCGGACAGGGCTAGAGACCCAGTACTTC.

The chain couples TRBV28 to TRBJ2-1, with D possibly being TRBD2 (6 bases). Germline CDR1 MDHEN, CDR2 SYDVKM. Trimming left V 0 bases short and J 5 bases short, with 17 bases between. The CDR3 spans 17 residues. CDR3 DNA: TGTGCCAGCAGTTTATGGGGGACTTCCCGATCCGACAATGAGCAGTTCTTC. It codes for CASSLWGTSRSDNEQFF.

J is TRBJ2-7 and V is TRBV4-2, with a tentative D call TRBD2 (5 bases). Germline-derived CDR1 and CDR2 are LGHNA and YNFKEQ. The V end was cut by 1 base, the J end by 4 bases, with 23 bases between. The CDR3 is 18 amino acids. The CDR3 protein is CASSQGKRWETPGYEQYF. The DNA of the CDR3 is TGTGCCAGCAGCCAAGGGAAGAGATGGGAAACCCCGGGGTACGAGCAGTACTTC.

The chain combines TRBV19 with TRBJ2-1; TRBD2 matches at 9 bases. The CDR3 runs 15 residues. V dropped 6 bases and J dropped 6; count of bases not matched to a gene: 9. CDR1 and CDR2 from the germline V gene are LNHDA and SQIVND (reference sequence). The CDR3: CASRTSLAGLNEQFF. In DNA form, the CDR3 reads TGTGCCAGTAGGACGAGTCTAGCGGGGCTCAATGAGCAGTTCTTC.

The rearrangement joins TRBV6-1 to TRBJ2-1; 7 bases agree with TRBD1. V lost 5 bases, J lost 5 bases, and 9 bases stayed unmatched. The length of the CDR3 is 15 residues. Germline V CDR1 and CDR2: MNHNS, SASEGT. The CDR3, as DNA: TGTGCCAGCAGTATCCGACAGGGTTCCCACAATGAGCAGTTCTTC. Amino acids: CASSIRQGSHNEQFF.

The table lists this clone with a count of one. The gene calls are TRBV2 and TRBJ1-4; no clear D. V was pared by 1 base and J by 0 bases, with 9 bases between. The CDR3 totals 16 residues. CDR1 SNHLY and CDR2 FYNNEI come from the germline V gene. Here the CDR3 reads CASSEGQFATNEKLFF. The CDR3 region has the DNA TGTGCCAGCAGTGAAGGGCAGTTTGCAACTAATGAAAAACTGTTTTTT.